This T cell receptor beta chain was sequenced for a study of OX40 agonist ivuxolimab in advanced cancers. Whole-study context: With ivuxolimab, an agonistic anti-OX40 (CD134) antibody, patients were treated.

The table came from immunoSEQ multiplex PCR; TCRdb's copy has only in-frame clones and leaves some out. Of some 60,000 clones listed, about 90% are singletons. V gave up 0 bases and J gave up 1 base; unmatched junction bases: 4. The CDR3 runs 16 residues. The V gene's germline CDR1 is MNHEY and CDR2 SVGAGI. Findings and limits, study-wide: On average, CD8+ T cells showed a greater number of expanded clones than CD4+. Antigen targets of the expanded peripheral T cells went undetermined. At 0.1 to 3.0 mg/kg and by week 6, CD4+ and CD8+ T cells in the blood had expanded clonally.

On this clone: No antigen is known for it.

This TCR was recovered from an adult with an advanced solid tumor such as melanoma, head and neck, liver or kidney cancer. This material consisted of CD4+ or CD8+ T cells sorted from blood, taken in a trial of the OX40 agonist ivuxolimab. This chain joins TRBV6-5 and TRBJ2-7; 9 bases are a match to TRBD2. CDR3: CASSYSWAGGSYEQYF. CDR3 nucleotides: TGTGCCAGCAGTTACTCGTGGGCGGGAGGGTCCTACGAGCAGTACTTC.